This T cell receptor beta chain was sequenced for a study of T cell responses to AZD1222 COVID-19 vaccine. Overall study results and limits: Increased Spike-specific TCR breadth and depth were observed after two AZD1222 doses.

Germline CDR1 is GTSNPN and CDR2 is SVGIG (reference sequence). The ends were cut back, 0 bases at V and 9 bases at J, with 11 bases in the middle. This CDR3 is built from 12 residues. The protocol was immunoSEQ multiplex PCR, while the TCRdb copy is restricted to in-frame clones and leaves out a portion. The sample lists roughly 200,000 clones; about 92% were seen once. Notes on this clone: Its antigen is undetermined.

The rearrangement links TRBV30 to TRBJ1-2; D not resolved. The sample consisted of peripheral blood, taken on day 0 of MenACWY control vaccination. This receptor was identified in an adult in good health. This chain's CDR3 is CAWSVRPDSYTF. CDR3 coding DNA: TGTGCCTGGAGTGTAAGACCCGACAGCTACACCTTC.